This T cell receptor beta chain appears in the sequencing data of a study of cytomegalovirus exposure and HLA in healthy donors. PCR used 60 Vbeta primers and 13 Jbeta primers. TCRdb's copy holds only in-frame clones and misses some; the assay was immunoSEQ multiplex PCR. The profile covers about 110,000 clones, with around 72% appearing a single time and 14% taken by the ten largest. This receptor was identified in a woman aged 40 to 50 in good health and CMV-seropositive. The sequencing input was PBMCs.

This CDR3 reads CASSLARGSREKLFF. Written as DNA, the CDR3 is TGTGCCAGCAGCTTAGCGCGGGGGAGTCGGGAAAAACTGTTTTTT. The rearrangement uses TRBV7-2 and TRBJ1-4; a weak D match, TRBD1 (5 bases). Germline CDR1 is SGHTA and CDR2 is FQGNSA. CDR3 length: 15 residues. V lost 0 bases and J 8 bases, leaving 13 bases between the germline ends.